Below are 2 T cell receptor beta chains sequenced from a single sample in a study of T cells in Graves' hyperthyroidism and ophthalmopathy. The CDR3 regions of TCR beta were amplified from RNA transcripts. The primer set for the first-round RT-PCR of the TCR CDR3 was HTBI. Using its own MiXCR run on the multiplex PCR reads, TCRdb lists one record per CDR3 protein. The sample has fewer than 500,000 distinct CDR3 sequences; roughly 15% are singletons. The sample taken for sequencing was blood. These receptors originate from a man aged 18 to 30 with Graves' ophthalmopathy.

The gene calls are TRBV11-2 and TRBJ2-1; the D is unclear. The V gene lost 4 bases and the J gene lost 10 bases, with 8 bases spanning the gap. The CDR3 consists of 11 residues. CDR1 is SGHAT and CDR2 is FQNNGV in the germline V gene. CDR3 protein: CASSSSLEQFF. The CDR3 DNA follows: TGTGCCAGCAGCTCGTCCTTGGAGCAGTTCTTC.

This clonotype came up many times. This chain uses TRBV6-1 with TRBJ2-2, with TRBD1 matching 8 bases. Germline V gives CDR1 MNHNS, CDR2 SASEGT. There are 17 residues in the CDR3. V lost 7 bases, J lost 0 bases, and 10 bases stayed unmatched. CDR3 sequence: CASMRTGWGANTGELFF. CDR3 in DNA: TGTGCCAGCATGAGGACAGGGTGGGGCGCGAACACCGGGGAGCTGTTTTTT.